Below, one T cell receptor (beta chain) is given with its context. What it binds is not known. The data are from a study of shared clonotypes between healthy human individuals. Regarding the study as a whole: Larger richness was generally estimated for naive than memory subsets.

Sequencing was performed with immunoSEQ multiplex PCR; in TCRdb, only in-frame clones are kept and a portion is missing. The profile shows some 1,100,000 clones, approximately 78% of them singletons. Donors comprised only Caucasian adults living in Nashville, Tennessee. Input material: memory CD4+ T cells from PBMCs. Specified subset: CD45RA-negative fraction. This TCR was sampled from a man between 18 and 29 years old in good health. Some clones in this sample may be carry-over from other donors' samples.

The CDR3 DNA follows: TGTGCCAGAAGCTCAGGCGTCTCTGGGGCCAACGTCCTGACTTTC. Translating it yields CARSSGVSGANVLTF. The V call is TRBV5-3, the J call TRBJ2-6, with unresolved D. TRBV5-3 is classed as an ORF, of uncertain function. Trimming took 3 bases from V and 0 from J, leaving 7 bases between them. CDR3 length: 15 amino acids.